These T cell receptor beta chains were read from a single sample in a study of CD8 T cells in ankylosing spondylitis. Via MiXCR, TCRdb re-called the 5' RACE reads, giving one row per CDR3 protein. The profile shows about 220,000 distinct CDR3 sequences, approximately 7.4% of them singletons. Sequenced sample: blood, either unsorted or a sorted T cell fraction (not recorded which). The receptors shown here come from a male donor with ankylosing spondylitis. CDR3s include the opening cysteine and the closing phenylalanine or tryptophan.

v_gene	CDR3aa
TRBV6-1	CASSPYDSTNEKLFF
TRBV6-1	CASGREINEQFF
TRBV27	CASSLAWKGPGTEAFF
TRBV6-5	CASSYLGTAFNGGYTF
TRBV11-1	CASSLGGITEAFF
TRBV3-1	CASSPTLAGERSHEQYF
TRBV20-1	CSARDGNEQFF
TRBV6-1	CASTGQGLFSNQPQHF
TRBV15	CATSLDRANQPQHF
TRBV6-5	CASSYEGSGYGYTF
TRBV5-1	CASSHSGGAVDTQYF
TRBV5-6	CASSSGFVGDNEQFF